What follows are 3 T cell receptor beta chains derived from one specimen sequenced in a study of cytomegalovirus exposure and HLA in healthy donors. A multiplex PCR was run with 60 Vbeta primers and 13 Jbeta primers. TCRdb's table, derived via immunoSEQ multiplex PCR, lists solely in-frame clones and lacks some. The sample yields more than 85,000 clones, over 80% seen once. The sequenced sample was PBMCs. The receptor source for this set is a man aged 25 to 45 in good health and CMV-seropositive.

The chain combines TRBV5-6 with TRBJ1-6, with D unresolved. Germline V gives CDR1 SGHDT, CDR2 YYEEEE. CDR3 length: 14 residues. V gave up 1 base and J gave up 7 bases, with 9 bases separating them. The DNA of the CDR3 is TGTGCCAGCAGCTTGCGAGGGCCCAATTCACCCCTCCACTTT. It specifies CASSLRGPNSPLHF.

V is TRBV7-8 and J is TRBJ2-7; weak D call: TRBD1 (5 bases). This CDR3 region has 12 residues. Germline V gene lookup returns CDR1 SGHVS and CDR2 FQNEAQ. V dropped 3 bases and J dropped 5 bases, with 8 bases sitting between them. In nucleotides, the CDR3 is TGTGCCAGCAGCTTTTCCAGGGACGAGCAGTACTTC. Amino acid sequence: CASSFSRDEQYF.

The chain is built from TRBV6-4 and TRBJ2-2, with 10 bases aligning to TRBD1. CDR1 is MRHNA and CDR2 is SNTAGT in the germline V gene. J was trimmed by 7 bases and V by 6 bases; bases with no gene match: 11. The CDR3 is made up of 16 amino acids. In DNA, the CDR3 is TGTGCCAGCAGCCATCGACAGGGGGCGAGATACGGGGAGCTGTTTTTT. This translates into CASSHRQGARYGELFF.